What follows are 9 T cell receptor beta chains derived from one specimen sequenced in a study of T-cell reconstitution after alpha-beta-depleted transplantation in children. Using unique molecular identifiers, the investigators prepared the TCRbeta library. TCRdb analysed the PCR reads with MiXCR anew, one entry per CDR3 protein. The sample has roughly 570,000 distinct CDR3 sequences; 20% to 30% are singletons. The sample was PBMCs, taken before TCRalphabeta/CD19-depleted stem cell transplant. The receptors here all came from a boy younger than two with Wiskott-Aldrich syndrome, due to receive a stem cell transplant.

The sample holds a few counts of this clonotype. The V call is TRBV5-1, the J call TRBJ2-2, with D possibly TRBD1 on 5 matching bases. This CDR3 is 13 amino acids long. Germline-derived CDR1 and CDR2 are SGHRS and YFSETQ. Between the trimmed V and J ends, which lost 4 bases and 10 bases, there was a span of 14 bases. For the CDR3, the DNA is TGCGCCAGCAGCGTACCAGGGTCGGCGGAGCTGTTTTTT. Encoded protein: CASSVPGSAELFF.

CDR3 amino acids: CASSQGSASSSYEQYF. The DNA for the CDR3 is TGTGCCAGCAGCCAAGGGTCAGCTAGTAGCTCCTACGAGCAGTACTTC. This chain connects TRBV4-2 to TRBJ2-7, with D unclear. V lost 1 base and J 0 bases, leaving 13 bases between the germline ends. This CDR3 has 16 amino acids. Germline loops: CDR1 LGHNA, CDR2 YNFKEQ.

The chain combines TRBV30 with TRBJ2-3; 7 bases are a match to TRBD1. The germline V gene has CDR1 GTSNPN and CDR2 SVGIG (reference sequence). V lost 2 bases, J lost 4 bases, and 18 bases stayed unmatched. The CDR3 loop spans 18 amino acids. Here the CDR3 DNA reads TGTGCCTGGAGTCAACCTTGGCCCCCGGACAGGCTGTCAGATACGCAGTATTTT. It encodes CAWSQPWPPDRLSDTQYF.

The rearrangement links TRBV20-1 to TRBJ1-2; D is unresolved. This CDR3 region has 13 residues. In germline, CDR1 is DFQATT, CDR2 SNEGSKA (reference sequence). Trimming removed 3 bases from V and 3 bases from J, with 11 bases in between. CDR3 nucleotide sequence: TGCAGTGCTAGCCAGGACGGATACTATGGCTACACCTTC. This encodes CSASQDGYYGYTF.

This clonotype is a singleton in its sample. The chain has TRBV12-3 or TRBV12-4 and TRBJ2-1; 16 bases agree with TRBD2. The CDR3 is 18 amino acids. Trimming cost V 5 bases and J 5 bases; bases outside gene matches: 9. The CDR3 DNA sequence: TGTGCCAGCAGTCCAGGGACTAGCGGGAGGGCCGCGGACAATGAGCAGTTCTTC. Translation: CASSPGTSGRAADNEQFF.

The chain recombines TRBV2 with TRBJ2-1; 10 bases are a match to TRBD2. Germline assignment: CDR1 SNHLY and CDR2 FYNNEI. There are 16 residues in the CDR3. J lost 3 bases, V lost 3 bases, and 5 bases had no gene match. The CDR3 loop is CASSEAGTSDYNEQFF. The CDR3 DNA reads TGTGCCAGCAGTGAGGCCGGGACTAGCGACTACAATGAGCAGTTCTTC. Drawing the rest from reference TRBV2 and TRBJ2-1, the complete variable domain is EPEVTQTPSHQVTQMGQEVILRCVPISNHLYFYWYRQILGQKVEFLVSFYNNEISEKSEIFDDQFSVERPDGSNFTLKIRSTKLEDSAMYFCASSEAGTSDYNEQFFGPGTRLTVL.

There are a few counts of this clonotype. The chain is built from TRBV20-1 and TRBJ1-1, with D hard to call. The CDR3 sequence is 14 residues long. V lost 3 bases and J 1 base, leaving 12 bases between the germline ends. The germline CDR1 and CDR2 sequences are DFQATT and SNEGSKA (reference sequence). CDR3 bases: TGCAGTGCTAGTCGTTCACCGGAGAACACTGAAGCTTTCTTT. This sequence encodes CSASRSPENTEAFF.

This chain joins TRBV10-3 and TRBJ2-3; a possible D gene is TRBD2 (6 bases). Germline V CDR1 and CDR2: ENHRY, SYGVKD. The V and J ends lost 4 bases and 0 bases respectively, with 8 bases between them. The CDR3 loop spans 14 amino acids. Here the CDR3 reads CAISATRSTDTQYF. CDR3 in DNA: TGTGCCATCAGTGCGACTAGGAGCACAGATACGCAGTATTTT.

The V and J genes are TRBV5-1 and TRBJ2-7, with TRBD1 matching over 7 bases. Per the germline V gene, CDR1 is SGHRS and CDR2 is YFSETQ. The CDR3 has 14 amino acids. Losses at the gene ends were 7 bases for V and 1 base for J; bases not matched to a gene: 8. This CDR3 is CASARTGTSYEQYF. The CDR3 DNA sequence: TGCGCCAGCGCAAGGACAGGTACATCCTACGAGCAGTACTTC.